Following are 11 T cell receptor beta chains from one sample sequenced in a study of T cell responses to AZD1222 COVID-19 vaccine. Using immunoSEQ multiplex PCR, the repertoire was profiled, and TCRdb retains in-frame clones only, with some absent. The sample consists of more than 95,000 clones, around 89% of them appearing once. This specimen consisted of peripheral blood, obtained 28 days after the second AZD1222 dose. The receptor set was obtained from an adult who received the AZD1222 COVID-19 vaccine.

The V gene is TRBV7-2, the J gene TRBJ2-7, with D uncertain. The germline CDR1 and CDR2 sequences are SGHTA and FQGNSA. The CDR3 contains 14 residues. V gave up 3 bases and J gave up 2 bases, with 11 bases separating them. The CDR3: CASSFKTGTYEQYF. DNA of the CDR3: TGTGCCAGCAGCTTTAAGACTGGGACCTACGAGCAGTACTTC.

The chain combines TRBV24-1 with TRBJ1-2; possibly TRBD1 for D (5 bases). Germline V lookup: CDR1 KGHDR, CDR2 SFDVKD. This CDR3 is 12 amino acids long. Trimming left V 7 bases short and J 7 bases short, with 12 bases between. The CDR3 is CATRGVRVGYTF. CDR3 nucleotides: TGTGCCACCAGGGGGGTTCGAGTTGGCTACACCTTC.

V gene TRBV6-5 combines with J gene TRBJ2-7, with 9 bases aligning to TRBD1. Germline CDR1 is MNHEY and CDR2 is SVGAGI. This CDR3 is 14 amino acids long. The J segment lost 4 bases and the V segment lost 6 bases, leaving 7 bases of the junction unmatched. The CDR3 is CASSKQGALYEQYF. The DNA for the CDR3 is TGTGCCAGCAGCAAACAGGGGGCATTGTACGAGCAGTACTTC.

This chain connects TRBV18 to TRBJ2-7, with 7 nucleotides matching TRBD1. Germline CDR1 and CDR2: KGHSH and LQKENI. The trim removed 6 bases at V and 0 bases at J, leaving 5 bases unmatched. The CDR3 covers 14 residues. CDR3 protein: CASSADRTSYEQYF. CDR3 coding DNA: TGTGCCAGCTCCGCGGACAGGACCTCCTACGAGCAGTACTTC.

Concerning this clone: One junction end disagrees with the germline gene, perhaps due to a read error. This sequence joins TRBV7-7 and TRBJ2-7, with 7 bases fitting TRBD1. Germline values: CDR1 SSHAT, CDR2 FNYEAQ (reference sequence). The CDR3 runs 15 residues. CDR3 in DNA: TGTGCTAGCAGCCAGGGGGACAGTTTCTCCTACGAGCAGTACTTC. It encodes CASSQGDSFSYEQYF.

The rearrangement joins TRBV28 to TRBJ1-2, with TRBD1 identical over 7 bases. This CDR3 has 13 amino acids. V trimming: 6 bases; J trimming: 4 bases; junction bases outside the gene matches: 5. The germline gives CDR1 MDHEN, CDR2 SYDVKM. The CDR3 protein is CASRSGQSYGYTF. The CDR3 region has the DNA TGTGCCAGCAGATCGGGACAGTCCTATGGCTACACCTTC.

The rearrangement joins TRBV7-9 to TRBJ2-7, with 8 bases aligning to TRBD2. J was trimmed by 4 bases and V by 4 bases; bases with no gene match: 9. The germline gives CDR1 SEHNR, CDR2 FQNEAQ (reference sequence). CDR3 size: 15 residues. The CDR3 region has the DNA TGTGCCAGCAGCTCGCCGGCGGGGGGTACGTACGAGCAGTACTTC. Protein: CASSSPAGGTYEQYF.

The V call is TRBV6-4, the J call TRBJ2-3, with D tentatively TRBD1 (6 bases). The CDR3 is 15 residues long. V dropped 6 bases and J dropped 0 bases, with 13 bases sitting between them. From germline, CDR1 is MRHNA and CDR2 SNTAGT. CDR3 residues: CASRSGQTSTDTQYF. As DNA, the CDR3 is TGTGCCAGCAGATCTGGACAGACTAGCACAGATACGCAGTATTTT.

This clone was picked up a small number of times. The chain links TRBV4-1 to TRBJ1-3; D is uncertain. CDR1 and CDR2 (germline): MGHRA, YSYEKL. The CDR3 is 19 amino acids. Trimming cost V 1 base and J 0 bases, with 19 bases left between them. CDR3 sequence reads: CASSQVDLGLRSSGNTIYF. The CDR3 DNA is TGCGCCAGCAGCCAAGTGGACCTTGGACTCCGCAGCTCTGGAAACACCATATATTTT.

This chain uses TRBV24-1 with TRBJ2-1; a possible D gene is TRBD2 (5 bases). Germline V gene sequence: CDR1 KGHDR, CDR2 SFDVKD. V lost 4 bases, J lost 14 bases, and 14 bases lay in between. The CDR3 covers 12 residues. The CDR3 spells CATSEQADLKFF. The CDR3 coding sequence is TGTGCCACCAGTGAGCAAGCGGACCTAAAGTTCTTC.

The J gene is TRBJ2-7, the V gene TRBV27; D is ambiguous. V was cut by 6 bases and J by 9 bases, with 18 bases left in between. The CDR3 length is 13 residues. Germline CDR1 and CDR2: MNHEY and SMNVEV (reference sequence). CDR3 nucleotides: TGTGCCAGCAGCGGTTTGGACCCTCTCGCGCAGTACTTC. Translating it yields CASSGLDPLAQYF.